This record looks at one T cell receptor beta chain sequence and its context. Its antigen is undetermined. The V gene lost 7 bases and the J gene lost 2 bases, with 10 bases spanning the gap. CDR1 SEHNR and CDR2 FQNEAQ come from the germline V gene (reference sequence). The CDR3 runs 13 residues. These data come from a study of CD8+CD57+ T cells in acquired aplastic anemia. The wider study: On average, sorted CD4+ and CD8+ cells gave around 3 ug of DNA.

Study-wide findings and caveats: Patients and controls had CD8+ Simpson's diversity values that were not significantly distinct.

The study profiled TCR beta VDJ and CDR3 using genomic DNA as template. TCRdb redid the calling of the reads with MiXCR, one entry per CDR3 protein. The sample records 90,000 to 120,000 distinct CDR3 sequences, 40% to 65% being singletons. Sequenced material: sorted CD4+, CD8+, or CD8+CD57+ T cells (not recorded which) from PBMCs. The TCR was taken from a human donor in good health, serving as a control. This chain uses TRBV7-9 with TRBJ2-3; D may be TRBD1 (6 bases). The CDR3 DNA sequence: TGTGCCAGCACACAGGGTTCCACAGATACGCAGTATTTT. It encodes CASTQGSTDTQYF.